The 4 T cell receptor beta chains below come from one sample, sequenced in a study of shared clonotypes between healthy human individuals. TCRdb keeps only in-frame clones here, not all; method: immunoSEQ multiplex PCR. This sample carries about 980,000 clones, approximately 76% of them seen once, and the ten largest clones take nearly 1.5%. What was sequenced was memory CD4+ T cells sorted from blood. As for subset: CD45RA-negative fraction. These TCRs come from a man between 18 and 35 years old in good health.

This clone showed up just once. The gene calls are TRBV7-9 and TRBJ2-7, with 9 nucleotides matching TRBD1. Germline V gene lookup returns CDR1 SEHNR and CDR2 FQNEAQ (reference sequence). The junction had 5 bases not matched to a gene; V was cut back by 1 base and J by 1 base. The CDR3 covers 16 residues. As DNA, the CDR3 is TGTGCCAGCAGCTTAGTACCCGGGACAGGGTCCTACGAGCAGTACTTC. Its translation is CASSLVPGTGSYEQYF.

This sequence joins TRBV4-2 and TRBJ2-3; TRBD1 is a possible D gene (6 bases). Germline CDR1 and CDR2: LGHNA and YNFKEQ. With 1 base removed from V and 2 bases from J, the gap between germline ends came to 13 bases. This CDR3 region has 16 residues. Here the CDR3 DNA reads TGTGCCAGCAGCCAAGGGGGGCGGACGGACACAGATACGCAGTATTTT. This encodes CASSQGGRTDTDTQYF.

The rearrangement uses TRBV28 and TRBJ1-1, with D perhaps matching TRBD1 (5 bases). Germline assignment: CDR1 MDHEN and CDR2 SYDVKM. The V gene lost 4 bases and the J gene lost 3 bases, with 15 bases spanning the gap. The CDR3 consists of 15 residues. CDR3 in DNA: TGTGCCAGCAGTTCCCCCGCGGGGGGTGACACTGAAGCTTTCTTT. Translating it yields CASSSPAGGDTEAFF.

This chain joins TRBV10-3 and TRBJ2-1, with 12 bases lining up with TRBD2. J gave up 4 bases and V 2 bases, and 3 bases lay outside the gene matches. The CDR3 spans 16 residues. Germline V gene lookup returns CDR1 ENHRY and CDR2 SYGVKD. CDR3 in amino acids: CAISERTSGDYNEQFF. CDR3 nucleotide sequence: TGTGCCATCAGTGAGAGGACTAGCGGGGATTACAATGAGCAGTTCTTC.